The present T cell receptor (beta chain) was sequenced within a study of T cells in Graves' hyperthyroidism and ophthalmopathy. TCR beta CDR3 sequences were amplified from RNA transcripts. The primer set for the first-round RT-PCR of the TCR CDR3 was HTBI. TCRdb analysed the multiplex PCR reads with MiXCR anew, one entry per CDR3 protein. The data contain about 640,000 distinct CDR3 sequences, about 20% of them singletons. Germline CDR1 is SGHVS and CDR2 is FQNEAQ. The length of the CDR3 is 22 residues. V dropped 5 bases and J dropped 0; count of bases not matched to a gene: 24. Source material: blood. This receptor was obtained from a man younger than 40 with Graves' ophthalmopathy. V is TRBV7-8 and J is TRBJ2-1; 8 bases align to TRBD1. This CDR3 is CASSPRPRTGRIASVSYNEQFF. The CDR3 DNA follows: TGTGCCAGCAGCCCGAGACCTCGGACAGGGCGAATAGCCTCGGTCTCCTACAATGAGCAGTTCTTC.